This TCR beta chain emerged from a study of identical twins. A universal primer site was created by template switching, with the cDNA bearing unique molecular identifiers. A single record per CDR3 protein comes from TCRdb applying MiXCR to the 5' RACE reads. The repertoire holds some 1,600,000 distinct CDR3 sequences, with under 35% as singletons. The sequence came from a newborn girl in good health. The sequenced sample was cord blood.

CDR3: CASRYRDSETYEQYF. The CDR3 DNA reads TGTGCCAGCAGATACCGGGACAGCGAGACCTACGAGCAGTACTTC. The gene calls are TRBV9 and TRBJ2-7, with 7 positions matching TRBD1. The CDR3 is made up of 15 amino acids. Unmatched junction bases numbered 10, after V lost 5 bases and J lost 2 bases. Germline values: CDR1 SGDLS, CDR2 YYNGEE.